Shown below are 29 T cell receptor beta chains from a single sample sequenced in a study of T cells in Graves' hyperthyroidism and ophthalmopathy. TCR beta CDR3 regions were amplified from RNA transcripts. Primed by the HTBI set, a first-round RT-PCR was run on the TCR CDR3. TCRdb re-called the multiplex PCR reads with MiXCR, one entry per CDR3 protein. The data show some 620,000 distinct CDR3 sequences, about 17% seen once. What was sequenced was blood. The source of these receptors is a woman aged 25 to 39 with Graves' hyperthyroidism.

This clonotype has ten or more counts. The CDR3 region is CSAHPLAWVPDTQYF. DNA of the CDR3: TGCAGTGCTCACCCCCTAGCCTGGGTCCCAGATACGCAGTATTTT. V is TRBV20-1 and J is TRBJ2-3; D is perhaps TRBD2 (5 bases). Trimming left V 5 bases short and J 4 bases short, with 19 bases between. Germline lookup yields CDR1 DFQATT and CDR2 SNEGSKA (reference sequence). The CDR3 spans 15 residues.

There are many counts of this clonotype. This chain uses TRBV28 with TRBJ2-7; 7 bases match TRBD1. CDR3 length: 14 residues. V lost 5 bases to trimming and J lost 3 bases; unmatched junction nucleotides: 7. The germline gives CDR1 MDHEN, CDR2 SYDVKM. Written as DNA, the CDR3 is TGTGCCAGCAGTACCCCCGGGACAGACTACGAGCAGTACTTC. Translating it yields CASSTPGTDYEQYF.

The CDR3 DNA follows: TGTGCCAGCAGCTTAGGGGTAGCGGGAGTTTCAGATACGCAGTATTTT. It yields the protein CASSLGVAGVSDTQYF. The chain recombines TRBV7-3 with TRBJ2-3; 9 bases are shared with TRBD2. The germline V gene encodes CDR1 SGHTA and CDR2 FQGTGA. Losses at the gene ends were 2 bases for V and 4 bases for J; bases not matched to a gene: 7. The CDR3 is 16 residues long.

This clonotype appeared many times. This chain connects TRBV27 to TRBJ2-5; D is perhaps TRBD1 (8 bases). Trimming shortened V by 8 bases and J by 6 bases, and 19 bases separated the two germline ends. Germline lookup yields CDR1 MNHEY and CDR2 SMNVEV (reference sequence). This CDR3 region has 14 residues. CDR3 in DNA: TGTGCCAGCCGAAATACAGGGGGGGGGAAGACCCAGTACTTC. Its translation: CASRNTGGGKTQYF.

Only a few counts were recorded for this clonotype. A read error is possible here, since a much larger clone lies one base away. The gene calls are TRBV24-1 and TRBJ2-2; tentative D call: TRBD1 (5 bases). CDR3 length equals 15 residues. Germline V CDR1 and CDR2: KGHDR, SFDVKD. The CDR3 DNA reads TGTGCCGTACAGGTCCCCAAACAAAACACCAGGGAGCTGTTTTTT. As protein: CAVQVPKQNTRELFF.

This clonotype was seen at least ten times. The V call is TRBV30, the J call TRBJ1-1; D is undetermined. Trimming removed 0 bases at V and 4 bases at J, with 9 bases between. Germline CDR1 GTSNPN, CDR2 SVGIG (reference sequence). CDR3 length: 13 residues. CDR3 region: CAWSVSAFTEAFF. The CDR3 coding sequence is TGTGCCTGGAGTGTCAGCGCATTCACTGAAGCTTTCTTT.

This chain joins TRBV28 and TRBJ1-5; D is possibly TRBD1 (6 bases). With 2 bases removed from V and 7 bases from J, the gap between germline ends came to 18 bases. Germline CDR1 MDHEN, CDR2 SYDVKM. CDR3 length: 16 residues. The CDR3 reads CASSLTPPRGGQPQHF. In DNA form, the CDR3 reads TGTGCCAGCAGTTTAACTCCCCCCAGGGGTGGCCAGCCCCAGCATTTT. Full variable domain (remainder filled in from reference TRBV28 and TRBJ1-5): DVKVTQSSRYLVKRTGEKVFLECVQDMDHENMFWYRQDPGLGLRLIYFSYDVKMKEKGDIPEGYSVSREKKERFSLILESASTNQTSMYLCASSLTPPRGGQPQHFGDGTRLSIL.

The table lists this clonotype with many counts. The V gene is TRBV2, the J gene TRBJ1-6; D is perhaps TRBD1 (5 bases). The CDR3 is 15 residues long. The V gene's germline CDR1 is SNHLY and CDR2 FYNNEI. V shed 8 bases and J shed 5 bases, with 16 bases lying between them. This CDR3 reads CASRLDSSHNSPLHF. DNA of the CDR3: TGTGCCAGCCGTCTCGACAGCTCTCATAATTCACCCCTCCACTTT.

This clonotype has at least ten counts. This chain links TRBV6-6 with TRBJ2-4, with D possibly being TRBD1 (6 bases). This CDR3 spans 15 amino acids. Trimming shortened V by 2 bases and J by 1 base, and 9 bases separated the two germline ends. Germline V gene sequence: CDR1 MNHNY, CDR2 SVGAGI (reference sequence). The CDR3 DNA reads as TGTGCCAGCAGTTACGGTACAGGGGCCAAAAACATTCAGTACTTC. Its translation: CASSYGTGAKNIQYF.

This clonotype was observed a handful of times. The gene calls are TRBV10-3 and TRBJ1-2, with TRBD1 matching 10 bases. V lost 6 bases, J lost 8 bases, and 9 bases stayed unmatched. The CDR3 runs to 14 residues. Germline V gene sequence: CDR1 ENHRY, CDR2 SYGVKD. CDR3 in amino acids: CAISPGQGLSGYTF. The DNA for the CDR3 is TGTGCCATCAGCCCGGGACAGGGGTTGTCCGGCTACACCTTC.

The sample holds many counts of this clonotype. V is TRBV12-3 or TRBV12-4 and J is TRBJ1-1; D call uncertain. The length of the CDR3 is 14 residues. Trimming left V 2 bases short and J 9 bases short, with 16 bases between. CDR3: CASSLKGGPVKAFF. For the CDR3, the DNA is TGTGCCAGCAGTTTAAAAGGAGGGCCAGTAAAAGCTTTCTTT.

The chain has TRBV29-1 and TRBJ2-1; possible D gene TRBD1, 5 bases. The CDR3 loop spans 15 amino acids. The germline V gene encodes CDR1 SQVTM and CDR2 ANQGSEA. Trimming left V 5 bases short and J 1 base short, with 15 bases between. The CDR3 region has the DNA TGCAGCGTTATTACAGGTACGCCTTCCTACAATGAGCAGTTCTTC. It codes for CSVITGTPSYNEQFF.

The sample holds many counts of this clonotype. The chain uses TRBV13 and TRBJ1-4; D is perhaps TRBD1 (5 bases). This CDR3 is 12 amino acids long. Germline V gene sequence: CDR1 PRHDT, CDR2 FYEKMQ (reference sequence). V shed 5 bases and J shed 6 bases, with 7 bases lying between them. The CDR3 DNA reads as TGTGCCAGCAGCGCCAGGGATGAAAAACTGTTTTTT. Residues: CASSARDEKLFF.

This chain joins TRBV2 and TRBJ1-2; the match to TRBD1 covers 12 bases. CDR3 size: 15 residues. Germline V lookup: CDR1 SNHLY, CDR2 FYNNEI. V shed 6 bases and J 3 bases; nucleotides not matched to a gene: 5. CDR3 residues: CASRGGQGAYYGYTF. The CDR3 DNA sequence: TGTGCCAGCAGGGGGGGACAGGGGGCTTACTATGGCTACACCTTC.

This clonotype was detected only a few times. The chain is built from TRBV20-1 and TRBJ2-4; 10 bases are shared with TRBD1. Germline V gives CDR1 DFQATT, CDR2 SNEGSKA (reference sequence). The ends lost 2 bases at V and 8 bases at J; junction bases unmatched: 12. The CDR3 runs to 16 residues. CDR3 sequence reads: CSARRRDRGAGDIQYF. DNA of the CDR3: TGCAGTGCTAGACGCCGGGACAGGGGCGCGGGAGACATTCAGTACTTC.

This clonotype was observed a handful of times. V usage is TRBV6-5 and J usage is TRBJ1-2; D unclear. This CDR3 region has 15 residues. V shed 2 bases and J shed 0 bases, with 10 bases lying between them. Germline values: CDR1 MNHEY, CDR2 SVGAGI. The CDR3 loop reads CASSYKEDANYGYTF. CDR3 DNA sequence: TGTGCCAGCAGTTACAAGGAGGATGCTAACTATGGCTACACCTTC.

The chain has TRBV4-1 and TRBJ1-2, with 8 bases matching TRBD1. J was trimmed by 4 bases and V by 5 bases; bases with no gene match: 9. Germline V gives CDR1 MGHRA, CDR2 YSYEKL. This CDR3 spans 15 amino acids. The CDR3 DNA follows: TGCGCCAGCAGCTTCTCAGGGGGCGCTTTCTATGGCTACACCTTC. Protein: CASSFSGGAFYGYTF.

CDR3 sequence (DNA): TGTGCCACCAGCAGAGTTGGGACTTTCGGTGAGCAGTTCTTC. It specifies CATSRVGTFGEQFF. The gene calls are TRBV15 and TRBJ2-1; the D gene is possibly TRBD2 (6 bases). The CDR3 has 14 residues. V dropped 1 base and J dropped 9 bases, with 13 bases sitting between them. Germline V lookup: CDR1 LNHNV, CDR2 YYDKDF (reference sequence). Full variable domain (outside the CDR3, taken from reference TRBV15 and TRBJ2-1): DAMVIQNPRYQVTQFGKPVTLSCSQTLNHNVMYWYQQKSSQAPKLLFHYYDKDFNNEADTPDNFQSRRPNTSFCFLDIRSPGLGDTAMYLCATSRVGTFGEQFFGPGTRLTVL.

The chain is built from TRBV19 and TRBJ2-1; D is unclear. Trimming removed 2 bases at V and 0 bases at J, with 8 bases between. The CDR3 is made up of 15 amino acids. Germline V gene data show CDR1 as LNHDA and CDR2 as SQIVND (reference sequence). CDR3 sequence (DNA): TGTGCCAGTAGTATAAGGTCCGGCTCCTACAATGAGCAGTTCTTC. The encoded protein is CASSIRSGSYNEQFF.

V gene TRBV9 combines with J gene TRBJ2-3, with D perhaps assigned TRBD1 or TRBD2 (6 bases each). The CDR3 extends over 15 amino acids. The V gene lost 6 bases and the J gene lost 2 bases, with 16 bases spanning the gap. Germline V CDR1 and CDR2: SGDLS, YYNGEE. The CDR3 DNA reads TGTGCCAGCAAGCCCGGGGGCGCGGACACAGATACGCAGTATTTT. Translating gives CASKPGGADTDTQYF. Combining the CDR3 with reference TRBV9 and TRBJ2-3 gives the whole variable domain DSGVTQTPKHLITATGQRVTLRCSPRSGDLSVYWYQQSLDQGLQFLIQYYNGEERAKGNILERFSAQQFPDLHSELNLSSLELGDSALYFCASKPGGADTDTQYFGPGTRLTVL.

There are a few counts of this clonotype. J is TRBJ1-5 and V is TRBV4-1; TRBD1 agrees at 7 bases. Losses at the gene ends were 3 bases for V and 6 bases for J; bases not matched to a gene: 11. The germline V gene has CDR1 MGHRA and CDR2 YSYEKL. This CDR3 region has 16 residues. The CDR3 DNA is TGCGCCAGCAGCCACCCAACAGGGGCGGGCGGTCAGCCCCAGCATTTT. Translating it yields CASSHPTGAGGQPQHF.

The DNA for the CDR3 is TGTGCCAGCAGCTTAGTTACAGCAAGTGGGGACACCATATATTTT. As protein: CASSLVTASGDTIYF. The gene calls are TRBV13 and TRBJ1-3; D gene unclear. CDR3 length equals 15 residues. Trimming removed 1 base at V and 8 bases at J, with 15 bases between. The germline CDR1 and CDR2 sequences are PRHDT and FYEKMQ (reference sequence).

This clonotype came up many times. The J gene is TRBJ2-7, the V gene TRBV6-1; D gene uncertain. Germline CDR1 MNHNS, CDR2 SASEGT. V gave up 8 bases and J gave up 3 bases, with 14 bases separating them. CDR3 length: 13 amino acids. CDR3 coding DNA: TGTGCCAGCGGTCGGTCATCCGTCTACGAGCAGTACTTC. Translated, it gives CASGRSSVYEQYF.

Ten or more counts support this clonotype. V and J are TRBV4-3 and TRBJ2-1; 10 positions agree with TRBD2. With 1 base clipped from V and 9 bases from J, the junction kept 0 bases outside the gene matches. Germline CDR1 is LGHNA and CDR2 is YSLEER. The CDR3 runs to 13 residues. The CDR3: CASSQGLAGEQFF. The DNA for the CDR3 is TGCGCCAGCAGCCAAGGACTAGCGGGTGAGCAGTTCTTC.

This rearrangement joins TRBV4-1 to TRBJ1-6; D is unclear. Germline CDR1 is MGHRA and CDR2 is YSYEKL. V was trimmed by 2 bases and J by 3 bases, leaving 20 bases between them. The CDR3 loop spans 19 amino acids. CDR3 sequence (DNA): TGCGCCAGCAGCCAACTTGCAACTAAACACCGGCTCTATAATTCACCCCTCCACTTT. It is translated as CASSQLATKHRLYNSPLHF.

The CDR3 loop reads CSASQGLLNQPQHF. CDR3 DNA: TGCAGTGCTAGTCAGGGATTGTTGAATCAGCCCCAGCATTTT. This sequence joins TRBV20-1 and TRBJ1-5; possibly TRBD1 for D (5 bases). The germline V and J ends were trimmed by 3 bases and 4 bases, with 13 bases remaining between them. CDR3 length equals 14 residues. Germline V gives CDR1 DFQATT, CDR2 SNEGSKA (reference sequence).

This clonotype has a handful of counts. This chain joins TRBV6-1 and TRBJ2-2; 12 positions match TRBD2. The CDR3 extends over 17 amino acids. The germline V gene encodes CDR1 MNHNS and CDR2 SASEGT. V shed 7 bases, J shed 6 bases, and the junction held 12 bases outside the gene matches. Here the CDR3 DNA reads TGTGCCAGCACTCCGGGACTAGCGGGCCCAGGGGCCGGGGAGCTGTTTTTT. Its translation: CASTPGLAGPGAGELFF.

A few counts support this clonotype. The V gene is TRBV19, the J gene TRBJ1-5; D is perhaps TRBD1 (5 bases). Per the germline V gene, CDR1 is LNHDA and CDR2 is SQIVND (reference sequence). The CDR3 spans 14 residues. Trimming shortened V by 4 bases and J by 4 bases, and 11 bases separated the two germline ends. CDR3 sequence (DNA): TGTGCCAGTAGTAACGGGGACGGGAATCAGCCCCAGCATTTT. It specifies CASSNGDGNQPQHF.

This clonotype was seen a handful of times. A much bigger clone sits one base away, suggesting this may be a read error. The rearrangement joins TRBV6-1 to TRBJ2-1; D gene uncertain. V lost 3 bases, J lost 7 bases, and 4 bases lay in between. Germline CDR1 is MNHNS and CDR2 is SASEGT. The CDR3 spans 11 residues. As DNA, the CDR3 is TGTGCCAGCAGTGAGTTTAATGAGCAGTTCTTC. Encoded protein: CASSEFNEQFF.